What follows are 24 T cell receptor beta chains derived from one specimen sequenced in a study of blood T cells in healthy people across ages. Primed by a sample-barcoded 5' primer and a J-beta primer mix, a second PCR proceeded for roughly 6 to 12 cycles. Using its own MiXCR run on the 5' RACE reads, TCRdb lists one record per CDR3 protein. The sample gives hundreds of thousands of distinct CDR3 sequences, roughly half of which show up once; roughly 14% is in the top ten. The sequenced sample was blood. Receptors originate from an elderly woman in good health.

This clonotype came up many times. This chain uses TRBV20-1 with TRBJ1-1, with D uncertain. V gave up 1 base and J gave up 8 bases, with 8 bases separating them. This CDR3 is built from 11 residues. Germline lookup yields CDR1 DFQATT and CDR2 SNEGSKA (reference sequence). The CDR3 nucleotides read TGCAGTGCTAGAGGGGATGGGGAAGCTTTCTTT. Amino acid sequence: CSARGDGEAFF.

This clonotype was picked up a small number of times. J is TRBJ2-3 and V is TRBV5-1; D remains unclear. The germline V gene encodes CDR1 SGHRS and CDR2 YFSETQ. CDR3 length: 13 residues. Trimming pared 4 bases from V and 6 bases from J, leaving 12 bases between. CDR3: CASSAQIKDTQYF. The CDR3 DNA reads TGCGCCAGCAGCGCCCAGATAAAGGATACGCAGTATTTT.

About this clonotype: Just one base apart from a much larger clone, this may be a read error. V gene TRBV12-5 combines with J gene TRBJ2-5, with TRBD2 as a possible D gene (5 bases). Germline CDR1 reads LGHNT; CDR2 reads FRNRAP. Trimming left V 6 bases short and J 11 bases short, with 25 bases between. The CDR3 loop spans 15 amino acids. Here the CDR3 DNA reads TGTGCTAGTGGCCCCGGAGGAAATGAGAACGATGAGCAGTACTTC. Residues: CASGPGGNENDEQYF.

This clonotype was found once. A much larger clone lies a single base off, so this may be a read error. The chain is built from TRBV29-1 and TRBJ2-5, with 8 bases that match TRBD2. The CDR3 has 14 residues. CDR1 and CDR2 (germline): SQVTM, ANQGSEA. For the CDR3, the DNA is TGCAGCGTCGCTCTGCAGCGGGGGCAAGAGGCCCAGTACTTC. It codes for CSVALQRGQEAQYF.

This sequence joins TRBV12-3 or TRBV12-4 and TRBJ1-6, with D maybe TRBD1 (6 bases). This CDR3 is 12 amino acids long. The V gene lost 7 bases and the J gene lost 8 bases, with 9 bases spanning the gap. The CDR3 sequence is CASKDSYSPLHF. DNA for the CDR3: TGTGCCAGCAAGGACAGCTATTCACCCCTCCACTTT.

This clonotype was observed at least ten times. CDR3 region: CASSVGIGRGETQYF. CDR3 nucleotides: TGTGCCAGCAGCGTAGGAATCGGACGTGGAGAGACCCAGTACTTC. The chain is built from TRBV9 and TRBJ2-5; no firm D call. Between the trimmed V and J ends, which lost 0 bases and 4 bases, there was a span of 13 bases. The length of the CDR3 is 15 residues. The germline gives CDR1 SGDLS, CDR2 YYNGEE.

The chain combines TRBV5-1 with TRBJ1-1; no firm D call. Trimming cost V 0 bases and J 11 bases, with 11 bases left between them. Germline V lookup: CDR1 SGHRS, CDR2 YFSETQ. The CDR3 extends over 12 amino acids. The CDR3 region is CASSLDGFEAFF. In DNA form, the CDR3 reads TGCGCCAGCAGCTTGGACGGTTTTGAGGCTTTCTTT.

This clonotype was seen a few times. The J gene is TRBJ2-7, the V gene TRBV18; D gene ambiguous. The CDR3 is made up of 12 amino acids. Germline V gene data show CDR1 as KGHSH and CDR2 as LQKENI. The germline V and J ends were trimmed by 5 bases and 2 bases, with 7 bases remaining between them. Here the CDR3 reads CASSEITYEQYF. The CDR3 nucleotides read TGTGCCAGCTCAGAGATTACCTACGAGCAGTACTTC.

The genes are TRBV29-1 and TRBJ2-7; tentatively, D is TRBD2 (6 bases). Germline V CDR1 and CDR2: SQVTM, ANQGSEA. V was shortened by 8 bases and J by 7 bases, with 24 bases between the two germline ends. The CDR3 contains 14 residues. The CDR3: CSFGSPLSYNEQYF. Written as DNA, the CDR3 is TGCAGCTTCGGGAGCCCGTTATCCTACAATGAGCAGTACTTC.

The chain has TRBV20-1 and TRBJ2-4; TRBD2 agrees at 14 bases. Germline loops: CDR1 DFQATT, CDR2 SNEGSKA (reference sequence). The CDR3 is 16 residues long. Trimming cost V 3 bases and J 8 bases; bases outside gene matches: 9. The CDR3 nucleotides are TGCAGTGCTAGGACCGGACTAGCGGGGGGCATCGACATTCAGTACTTC. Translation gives CSARTGLAGGIDIQYF.

CDR3 sequence: CSAPGQGARSGYTF. The CDR3 DNA reads as TGCAGTGCCCCGGGACAGGGGGCTAGGAGTGGCTACACCTTC. The chain couples TRBV20-1 to TRBJ1-2, with TRBD1 matching over 12 bases. V dropped 6 bases and J dropped 7; count of bases not matched to a gene: 9. Germline V CDR1 and CDR2: DFQATT, SNEGSKA (reference sequence). This CDR3 contains 14 residues.

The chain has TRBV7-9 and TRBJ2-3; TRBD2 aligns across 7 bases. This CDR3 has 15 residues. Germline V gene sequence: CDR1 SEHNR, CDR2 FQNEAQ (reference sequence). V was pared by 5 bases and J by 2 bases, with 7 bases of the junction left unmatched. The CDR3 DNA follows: TGTGCCAGCAGCCCCTCACGGGGGGTCACAGATACGCAGTATTTT. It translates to CASSPSRGVTDTQYF.

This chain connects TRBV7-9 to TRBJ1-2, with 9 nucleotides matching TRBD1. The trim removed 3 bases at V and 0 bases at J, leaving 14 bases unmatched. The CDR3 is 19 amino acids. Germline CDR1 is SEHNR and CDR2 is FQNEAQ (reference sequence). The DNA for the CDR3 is TGTGCCAGCAGCTTCACCGCATTGGACAGGGGAAAATCTAACTATGGCTACACCTTC. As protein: CASSFTALDRGKSNYGYTF.

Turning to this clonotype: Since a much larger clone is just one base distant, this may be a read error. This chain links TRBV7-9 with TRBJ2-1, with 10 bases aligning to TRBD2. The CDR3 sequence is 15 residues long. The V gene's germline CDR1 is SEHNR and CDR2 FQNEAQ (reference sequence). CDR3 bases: TGTGCCGGCAGCGATAGCGGGAGGCTCTACAATGAGCAGTTCTTC. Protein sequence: CAGSDSGRLYNEQFF.

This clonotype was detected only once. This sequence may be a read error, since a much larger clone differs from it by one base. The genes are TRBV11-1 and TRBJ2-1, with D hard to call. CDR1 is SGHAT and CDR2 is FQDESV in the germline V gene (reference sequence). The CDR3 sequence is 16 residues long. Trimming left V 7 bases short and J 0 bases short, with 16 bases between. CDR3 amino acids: CASKYTCGLSYNEQFF. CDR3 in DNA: TGTGCCAGCAAGTATACTTGCGGCCTCTCCTACAATGAGCAGTTCTTC.

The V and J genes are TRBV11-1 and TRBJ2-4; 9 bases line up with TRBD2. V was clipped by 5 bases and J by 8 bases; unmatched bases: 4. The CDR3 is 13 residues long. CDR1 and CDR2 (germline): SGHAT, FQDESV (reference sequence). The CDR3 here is CASSGTSPDIQYF. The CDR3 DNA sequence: TGTGCCAGCAGCGGGACTAGCCCGGACATTCAGTACTTC.

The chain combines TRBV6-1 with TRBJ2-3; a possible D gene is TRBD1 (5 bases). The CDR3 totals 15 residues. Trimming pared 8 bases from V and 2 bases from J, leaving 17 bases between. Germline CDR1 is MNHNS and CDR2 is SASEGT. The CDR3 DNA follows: TGTGCCAGCCTTGCGGTGGGGCGCCCCACAGATACGCAGTATTTT. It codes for CASLAVGRPTDTQYF.

In DNA form, the CDR3 reads TGTGCCAGCAGCCCTGCGAGGGCCTCTGGGACCCAGTACTTC. This codes for CASSPARASGTQYF. The V gene is TRBV3-1, the J gene TRBJ2-5, with D possibly being TRBD2 (5 bases). The V gene's germline CDR1 is LGHDT and CDR2 YNNKEL (reference sequence). This CDR3 is 14 amino acids long. The V end was cut by 4 bases, the J end by 7 bases, with 16 bases between.

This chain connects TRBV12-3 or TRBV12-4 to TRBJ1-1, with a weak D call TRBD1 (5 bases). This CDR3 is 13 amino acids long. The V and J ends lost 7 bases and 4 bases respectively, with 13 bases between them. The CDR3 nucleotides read TGTGCCAGCAAACGGCAGGGTGTCACTGAAGCTTTCTTT. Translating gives CASKRQGVTEAFF.

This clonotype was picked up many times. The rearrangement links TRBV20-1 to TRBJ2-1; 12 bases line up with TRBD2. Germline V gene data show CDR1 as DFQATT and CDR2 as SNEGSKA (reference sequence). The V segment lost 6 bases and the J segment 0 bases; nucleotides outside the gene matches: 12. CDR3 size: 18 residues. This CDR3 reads CSAPRLAGVGSSYNEQFF. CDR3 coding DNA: TGCAGTGCCCCTCGACTAGCGGGAGTCGGGAGCTCCTACAATGAGCAGTTCTTC.

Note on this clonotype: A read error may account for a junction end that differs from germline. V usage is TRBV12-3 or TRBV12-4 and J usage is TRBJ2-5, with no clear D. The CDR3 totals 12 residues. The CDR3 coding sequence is TGTGCCAGTAGTTGGGATTTGAAGACCCAGTACTTC. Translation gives CASSWDLKTQYF.

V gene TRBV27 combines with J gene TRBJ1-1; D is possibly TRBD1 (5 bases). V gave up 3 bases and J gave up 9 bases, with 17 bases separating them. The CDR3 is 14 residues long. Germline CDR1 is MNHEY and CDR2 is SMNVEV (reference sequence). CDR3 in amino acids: CASSFGHGYQKAFF. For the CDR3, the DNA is TGTGCCAGCAGTTTCGGACACGGGTATCAAAAAGCTTTCTTT.

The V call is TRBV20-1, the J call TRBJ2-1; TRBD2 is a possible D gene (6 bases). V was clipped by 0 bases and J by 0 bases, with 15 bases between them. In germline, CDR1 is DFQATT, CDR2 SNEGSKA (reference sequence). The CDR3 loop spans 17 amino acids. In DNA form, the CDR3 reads TGCAGTGCTAGAGATCCGCTCGGGAGACCCTCCTACAATGAGCAGTTCTTC. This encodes CSARDPLGRPSYNEQFF.

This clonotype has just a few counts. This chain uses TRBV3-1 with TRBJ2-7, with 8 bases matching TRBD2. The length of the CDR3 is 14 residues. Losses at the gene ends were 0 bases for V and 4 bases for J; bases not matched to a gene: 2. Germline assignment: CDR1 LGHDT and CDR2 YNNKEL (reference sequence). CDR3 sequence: CASSQDASGYEQYF. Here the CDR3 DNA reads TGTGCCAGCAGCCAAGATGCTAGCGGGTACGAGCAGTACTTC.